The clone carrying this T cell receptor (beta chain) was observed a few times. At one end, the junction sequence differs from germline, possibly due to a read error. Amplified TCR beta CDR3 regions came from RNA transcripts. HTBI primers were the set used in a first-round RT-PCR of the TCR CDR3. TCRdb redid the calling of the multiplex PCR reads with MiXCR, one entry per CDR3 protein. The sample records some 770,000 distinct CDR3 sequences, around 17% being singletons. The data derive from a study of T cells in Graves' hyperthyroidism and ophthalmopathy. The CDR3 is 13 residues long. Germline V gene lookup returns CDR1 SGHRS and CDR2 YFSETQ.

The chain uses TRBV5-1 and TRBJ2-1; weak D call: TRBD1 (7 bases). The clonotype originates from a man aged 18 to 29 with Graves' hyperthyroidism. The specimen was blood. CDR3 in DNA: TGTGCCAGCAGCTTAACAGGGGAGGATGAGCAGTTCTTC. Translation: CASSLTGEDEQFF.